These 24 T cell receptor beta chains were all obtained from the same sample, sequenced in a study of blood T cell repertoires in COVID-19. Profiling relied on immunoSEQ multiplex PCR, and the TCRdb table lists in-frame clones only, not all of them. The data contain roughly 95,000 clones, about 80% of them singletons. Source material: peripheral blood. These receptors came from a man between 60 and 70 years old with acute or convalescent COVID-19.

Concerning this clone itself: A junction end diverges from the germline sequence, so it may reflect a read error. The gene calls are TRBV24-1 and TRBJ2-3; TRBD2 is a possible D gene (6 bases). CDR1 is KGHDR and CDR2 is SFDVKD in the germline V gene. This CDR3 contains 13 residues. CDR3 DNA: TGCGCCGTAGGAGGGAGTTTCACAGATACGCAGTATTTT. As protein: CAVGGSFTDTQYF.

This chain connects TRBV6-2 or TRBV6-3 to TRBJ1-5, with 9 bases that match TRBD1. Germline V CDR1 and CDR2: MNHEY, SVGEGT. V lost 3 bases and J lost 6; bases outside the gene matches: 9. This CDR3 is built from 16 residues. The CDR3 is CASSYQWTGDTQPQHF. DNA of the CDR3: TGTGCCAGCAGTTATCAGTGGACAGGGGATACTCAGCCCCAGCATTTT.

The chain joins TRBV2 to TRBJ1-6; TRBD1 is a possible D gene (5 bases). CDR3 length: 14 residues. The germline gives CDR1 SNHLY, CDR2 FYNNEI. Trimming cost V 3 bases and J 10 bases, with 13 bases left between them. The CDR3 bases are TGTGCCAGCAGTGACAGGGTTACTCGGTCACCCCTCCACTTT. Protein: CASSDRVTRSPLHF.

The chain combines TRBV6-5 with TRBJ2-3; perhaps TRBD2 as D (6 bases). Germline assignment: CDR1 MNHEY and CDR2 SVGAGI. The CDR3 runs to 14 residues. V lost 5 bases to trimming and J lost 4 bases, with 13 bases between them. In nucleotides, the CDR3 is TGTGCCAGCAGTCCAGGGACTGTCGCAGATACGCAGTATTTT. Protein: CASSPGTVADTQYF.

The rearrangement links TRBV5-1 to TRBJ1-2; D is uncertain. CDR1 is SGHRS, CDR2 YFSETQ, per germline. The V end was cut by 2 bases, the J end by 2 bases, with 10 bases between. The CDR3 loop spans 14 amino acids. In DNA form, the CDR3 reads TGCGCCAGCAGCTTTTGGGTCGGGAACTATGGCTACACCTTC. This translates into CASSFWVGNYGYTF.

The genes are TRBV11-3 and TRBJ2-7; 9 positions match TRBD1. J lost 6 bases, V lost 3 bases, and 6 bases had no gene match. The length of the CDR3 is 14 residues. Germline values: CDR1 SGHNT, CDR2 YENEEA. The CDR3 region is CASSLGTGPGEQYF. In nucleotides, the CDR3 is TGTGCCAGCAGCTTGGGGACAGGGCCAGGCGAGCAGTACTTC. Variable domain in full (rest from reference TRBV11-3 and TRBJ2-7): EAGVVQSPRYKIIEKKQPVAFWCNPISGHNTLYWYLQNLGQGPELLIRYENEEAVDDSQLPKDRFSAERLKGVDSTLKIQPAELGDSAVYLCASSLGTGPGEQYFGPGTRLTVT.

This chain uses TRBV6-6 with TRBJ2-3, with 8 bases fitting TRBD2. The V gene end was trimmed by 6 bases and the J gene end by 0 bases; junction bases not matched to a gene: 8. The CDR3 is 16 residues long. Germline CDR1 reads MNHNY; CDR2 reads SVGAGI (reference sequence). CDR3 sequence reads: CASRLLSGISTDTQYF. As DNA, the CDR3 is TGTGCCAGCAGACTACTTAGCGGGATTAGCACAGATACGCAGTATTTT.

This chain uses TRBV5-1 with TRBJ2-6; 9 bases are a match to TRBD1. The junction had 3 bases not matched to a gene; V was cut back by 3 bases and J by 2 bases. CDR3 length: 16 residues. Germline lookup yields CDR1 SGHRS and CDR2 YFSETQ. The CDR3: CASSSRTGAGANVLTF. The CDR3 nucleotides read TGCGCCAGCAGCTCAAGGACAGGGGCTGGGGCCAACGTCCTGACTTTC.

The chain recombines TRBV6-1 with TRBJ1-3; D gene uncertain. The CDR3 covers 16 residues. Germline V lookup: CDR1 MNHNS, CDR2 SASEGT. The V end was cut by 2 bases, the J end by 0 bases, with 11 bases between. The CDR3 bases are TGTGCCAGCAGTGAACTCCCCGGGAGCTCTGGAAACACCATATATTTT. As protein: CASSELPGSSGNTIYF.

This rearrangement joins TRBV7-6 to TRBJ1-2, with 10 bases identical to TRBD1. The CDR3 sequence is 16 residues long. Trimming at V came to 5 bases and at J to 6 bases, leaving 12 bases not matched to a gene. Germline V gene sequence: CDR1 SGHVS, CDR2 FNYEAQ. CDR3 sequence: CASSPGGGQGSDGYTF. CDR3 DNA: TGTGCCAGCAGCCCAGGTGGGGGACAGGGGAGTGATGGCTACACCTTC.

The chain joins TRBV3-1 (or the pseudogene TRBV3-2) to TRBJ1-5, with D uncertain. V was clipped by 2 bases and J by 3 bases, with 5 bases between them. This CDR3 has 13 amino acids. The germline V gene encodes CDR1 LGHDT and CDR2 YNNKEL (reference sequence). This CDR3 is CASSQQINQPQHF. CDR3 sequence (DNA): TGTGCCAGCAGCCAACAGATCAATCAGCCCCAGCATTTT.

The chain couples TRBV11-2 to TRBJ2-2; TRBD1 is a possible D gene (6 bases). Looked up from germline, CDR1 is SGHAT and CDR2 is FQNNGV. V shed 2 bases and J shed 4 bases, with 17 bases lying between them. This CDR3 has 17 amino acids. In nucleotides, the CDR3 is TGTGCCAGCAGCTTAAGAGGAGCAGGGGAGAGCACCGGGGAGCTGTTTTTT. This gives the protein CASSLRGAGESTGELFF.

This clone was observed a handful of times. The chain has TRBV5-1 and TRBJ1-5, with D hard to call. The CDR3 runs to 16 residues. CDR1 SGHRS and CDR2 YFSETQ come from the germline V gene. Trimming stripped 0 bases from V and 1 base from J, with 11 bases between. CDR3 coding DNA: TGCGCCAGCAGCTTGGATCCGGGAAACAGCAATCAGCCCCAGCATTTT. Translated: CASSLDPGNSNQPQHF. The whole variable domain, remainder taken from reference TRBV5-1 and TRBJ1-5, is KAGVTQTPRYLIKTRGQQVTLSCSPISGHRSVSWYQQTPGQGLQFLFEYFSETQRNKGNFPGRFSGRQFSNSRSEMNVSTLELGDSALYLCASSLDPGNSNQPQHFGDGTRLSIL.

The V gene is TRBV6-5, the J gene TRBJ2-7; D possibly corresponds to TRBD1 (5 bases). CDR3 size: 15 residues. Per the germline V gene, CDR1 is MNHEY and CDR2 is SVGAGI. V lost 0 bases and J 6 bases, leaving 15 bases between the germline ends. The CDR3, as DNA: TGTGCCAGCAGTTACTCGACGGCAGGGCGAGGCGAGCAGTACTTC. This sequence encodes CASSYSTAGRGEQYF.

This clone was recorded once. The chain recombines TRBV19 with TRBJ1-1; possibly TRBD1 for D (6 bases). The CDR3 runs 15 residues. V lost 3 bases to trimming and J lost 5 bases, with 16 bases between them. Germline-derived CDR1 and CDR2 are LNHDA and SQIVND (reference sequence). CDR3 loop: CASSIQQGLGTEAFF. CDR3 coding DNA: TGTGCCAGTAGTATCCAACAGGGCCTGGGAACTGAAGCTTTCTTT.

This clone was observed a handful of times. The chain employs TRBV24-1 and TRBJ2-5; D possibly corresponds to TRBD1 (5 bases). This CDR3 region has 15 residues. Germline V gene data show CDR1 as KGHDR and CDR2 as SFDVKD. Trimming took off 3 bases at V and 5 bases at J, with 15 bases between the two ends. In DNA, the CDR3 is TGTGCCACCAGTGATCCCCTAGGACAAGTTGAGACCCAGTACTTC. The encoded protein is CATSDPLGQVETQYF.

The chain combines TRBV3-1 (or the pseudogene TRBV3-2) with TRBJ2-2; unclear D gene. This CDR3 contains 16 residues. V was shortened by 1 base and J by 4 bases, with 13 bases between the two germline ends. CDR1 and CDR2 from the germline V gene are LGHDT and YNNKEL (reference sequence). The CDR3 nucleotides are TGTGCCAGCAGCCAAGGTCTAGGCGGAGCCACCGGGGAGCTGTTTTTT. It is translated as CASSQGLGGATGELFF.

This chain joins TRBV5-6 and TRBJ2-5; D perhaps matches TRBD1 (7 bases). The CDR3 is made up of 14 amino acids. Per germline, CDR1 SGHDT and CDR2 YYEEEE. V lost 5 bases and J lost 4, with 15 bases in between. In nucleotides, the CDR3 is TGTGCCAGCAGGGACAGGAAGGGGGGAGAGACCCAGTACTTC. Protein sequence: CASRDRKGGETQYF.

The chain joins TRBV19 to TRBJ2-3; TRBD1 is a possible D gene (6 bases). Trimming left V 5 bases short and J 1 base short, with 13 bases between. The CDR3 runs 15 residues. Germline V gives CDR1 LNHDA, CDR2 SQIVND (reference sequence). CDR3 nucleotides: TGTGCCAGTAGTGCCGGGACACCGCGCACAGATACGCAGTATTTT. This gives the protein CASSAGTPRTDTQYF.

This chain joins TRBV5-4 and TRBJ2-1; TRBD2 agrees at 7 bases. V shed 3 bases, J shed 7 bases, and the junction held 4 bases outside the gene matches. The germline gives CDR1 SGHNT, CDR2 YYREEE (reference sequence). The length of the CDR3 is 13 residues. The CDR3 is CASSWGTINEQFF. CDR3 nucleotide sequence: TGTGCCAGCAGCTGGGGGACTATAAATGAGCAGTTCTTC.

This clone is a singleton in its sample. The gene calls are TRBV30 and TRBJ1-3; D unresolved. The germline gives CDR1 GTSNPN, CDR2 SVGIG (reference sequence). This CDR3 region has 10 residues. CDR3 coding DNA: TGTGCTTCGTTTGGAAACACCATATATTTT. It specifies CASFGNTIYF.

V is TRBV19 and J is TRBJ1-5, with TRBD1 as a possible D gene (5 bases). The germline CDR1 and CDR2 sequences are LNHDA and SQIVND (reference sequence). There are 14 residues in the CDR3. Trimming cost V 1 base and J 6 bases, with 10 bases left between them. Written as DNA, the CDR3 is TGTGCCAGTAGTATAGGGCCGGGGGGTCAGCCCCAGCATTTT. It codes for CASSIGPGGQPQHF.

This chain links TRBV12-3 or TRBV12-4 with TRBJ1-1; the D gene is possibly TRBD1 (6 bases). The length of the CDR3 is 13 residues. Trimming left V 4 bases short and J 11 bases short, with 17 bases between. DNA for the CDR3: TGTGCCAGCAGTTCCGGGACACCTAACTTGGCTTTCTTT. Its protein product is CASSSGTPNLAFF.

The chain joins TRBV5-4 to TRBJ2-1, with 12 nucleotides matching TRBD2. This CDR3 has 15 residues. V gave up 4 bases and J gave up 6 bases; unmatched junction bases: 5. Germline assignment: CDR1 SGHNT and CDR2 YYREEE (reference sequence). CDR3 nucleotides: TGTGCCAGCAGCGTAGGACTAGCGGGACCCAATGAGCAGTTCTTC. It codes for CASSVGLAGPNEQFF.